This is a list of T cell receptor beta chains from one sample in a study of a mutant IDH1 vaccine in newly diagnosed glioma. Assay used: immunoSEQ multiplex PCR; TCRdb lists only in-frame clones, some missing. The table has some 60,000 clones, about four fifths seen once. Their antigen targets remain unknown. Source: PBMCs, taken from a glioma patient whose treatment included an IDH1 peptide vaccine. These receptors originate from a man aged 35 to 55 with glioma. Both conserved end residues are part of each CDR3. The D gene is left open where the match is weak. The listing skips clone size in some rows; elsewhere it reads once, few, many or a size class.

TRBJ2-5 . TRBD2 TRBV11-2 TGTGCCAGTACTTCCGCTAGCGGGGGGGCCTGGGAGACCCAGTACTTC CASTSASGGAWETQYF
TRBJ2-7 once . TRBV2 TGTGCCAGCAGTGAAACAGGCCCATACGAGCAGTACTTC CASSETGPYEQYF
TRBJ2-2 . TRBD1 TRBV29-1 TGCAGCGGGGAGACAGGGATGGGCACCGGGGAGCTGTTTTTT CSGETGMGTGELFF
TRBJ1-2 . . TRBV28 TGTGCCAGCAGTTTAAGCCTCTATGGCTACACCTTC CASSLSLYGYTF
TRBJ2-1 . . TRBV7-8 TGTGCCAGCAGCTTAGCTGGACTAATCTACAATGAGCAGTTCTTC CASSLAGLIYNEQFF
TRBJ2-4 once . TRBV15 TGTGCCACCAGCAGAGAGCCCCAGCGCCAGCTAAACATTCAGTACTTC CATSREPQRQLNIQYF
TRBJ2-3 . TRBD1 TRBV23-1 TGCGCCAGCAGAAGAAAGGACAGGGACATCCAGCCGAGCACAGATACGCAGTATTTT CASRRKDRDIQPSTDTQYF
TRBJ1-4 . TRBD1 TRBV5-5 TGTGCCAGCAGCTTAAGGGGGTCGACAGGGTGGTCTGAAAAACTGTTTTTT CASSLRGSTGWSEKLFF
TRBJ2-3 . TRBD2 TRBV2 TGTGCCAGCAGTGAAGCTCAGGTAGCGGGGGGGCCTAGGGATACGCAGTATTTT CASSEAQVAGGPRDTQYF
TRBJ2-2 . TRBD1 TRBV30 TGTGCCTGGAGAAACAGGGGGACGAACACCGGGGAGCTGTTTTTT CAWRNRGTNTGELFF
TRBJ1-2 . . TRBV15 TGTGCCACCAGCAGCGCCCGGGCAGGGACTACTGGCTACACCTTC CATSSARAGTTGYTF